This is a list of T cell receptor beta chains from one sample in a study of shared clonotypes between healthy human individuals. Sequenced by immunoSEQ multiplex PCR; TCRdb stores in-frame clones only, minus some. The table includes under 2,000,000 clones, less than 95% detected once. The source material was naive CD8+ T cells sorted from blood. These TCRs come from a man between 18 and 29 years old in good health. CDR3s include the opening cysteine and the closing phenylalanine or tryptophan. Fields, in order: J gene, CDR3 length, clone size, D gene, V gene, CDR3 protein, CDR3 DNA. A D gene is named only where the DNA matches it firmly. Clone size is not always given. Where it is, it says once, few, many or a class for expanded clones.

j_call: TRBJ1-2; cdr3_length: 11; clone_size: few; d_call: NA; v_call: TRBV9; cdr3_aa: CASSTGQLYTF; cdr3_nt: TGTGCCAGCAGTACAGGACAGCTCTACACCTTC
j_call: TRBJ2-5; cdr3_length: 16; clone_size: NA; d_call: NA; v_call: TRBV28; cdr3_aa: CASSLFRVSGWETQYF; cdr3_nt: TGTGCCAGCAGTTTATTTCGAGTTAGCGGATGGGAGACCCAGTACTTC
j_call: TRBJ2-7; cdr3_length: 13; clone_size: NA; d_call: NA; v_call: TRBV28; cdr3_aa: CASSWSGQHEQYF; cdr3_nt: TGTGCCAGCAGTTGGTCAGGGCAACACGAGCAGTACTTC
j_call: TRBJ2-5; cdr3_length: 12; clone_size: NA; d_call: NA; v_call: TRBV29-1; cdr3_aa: CSVDGLEETQYF; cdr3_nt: TGCAGCGTTGATGGCCTAGAAGAGACCCAGTACTTC
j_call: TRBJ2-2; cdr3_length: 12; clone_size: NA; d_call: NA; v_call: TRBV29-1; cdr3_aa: CSVSGNTGELFF; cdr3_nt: TGCAGCGTTTCAGGGAACACCGGGGAGCTGTTTTTT
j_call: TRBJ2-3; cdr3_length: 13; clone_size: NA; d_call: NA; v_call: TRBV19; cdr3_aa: CASSMLLADTQYF; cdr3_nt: TGTGCCAGTAGTATGCTGCTCGCCGATACGCAGTATTTT
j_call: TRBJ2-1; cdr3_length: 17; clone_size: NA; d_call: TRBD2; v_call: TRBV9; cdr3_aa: CASSPSPGLAGLNEQFF; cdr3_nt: TGTGCCAGCAGCCCGTCCCCGGGACTAGCGGGCCTCAATGAGCAGTTCTTC
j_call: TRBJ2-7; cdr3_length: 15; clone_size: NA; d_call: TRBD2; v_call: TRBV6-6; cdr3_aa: CASTSSGSASYEQYF; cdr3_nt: TGTGCCAGCACCTCTAGCGGGAGTGCTTCCTACGAGCAGTACTTC
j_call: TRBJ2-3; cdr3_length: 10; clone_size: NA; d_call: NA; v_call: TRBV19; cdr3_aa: CASNTDTQYF; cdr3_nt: TGTGCCAGTAATACAGATACGCAGTATTTT
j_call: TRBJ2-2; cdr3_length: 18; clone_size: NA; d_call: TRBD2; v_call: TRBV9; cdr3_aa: CASSPRLAGGGNTGELFF; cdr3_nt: TGTGCCAGCAGCCCCCGGCTAGCGGGGGGCGGGAACACCGGGGAGCTGTTTTTT
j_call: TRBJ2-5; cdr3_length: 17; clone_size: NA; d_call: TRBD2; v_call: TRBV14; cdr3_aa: CASSQAGTSGTQETQYF; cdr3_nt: TGTGCCAGCAGCCAAGCCGGGACTAGCGGGACTCAAGAGACCCAGTACTTC
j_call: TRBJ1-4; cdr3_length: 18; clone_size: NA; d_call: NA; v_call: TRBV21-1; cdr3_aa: CASSKARQGTPTNEKLFF; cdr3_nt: TGTGCCAGCAGCAAAGCAAGACAGGGGACGCCAACTAATGAAAAACTGTTTTTT
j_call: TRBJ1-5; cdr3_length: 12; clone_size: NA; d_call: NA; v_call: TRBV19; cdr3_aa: CASSSDTRPQHF; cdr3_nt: TGTGCCAGTAGTTCGGACACCCGGCCCCAGCATTTT
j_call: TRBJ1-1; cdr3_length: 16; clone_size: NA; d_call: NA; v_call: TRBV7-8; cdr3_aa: CASSLGQGFVLTEAFF; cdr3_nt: TGTGCCAGCAGCTTAGGTCAGGGTTTTGTTCTTACTGAAGCTTTCTTT
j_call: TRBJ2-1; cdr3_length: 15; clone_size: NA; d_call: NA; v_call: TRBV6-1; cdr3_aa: CASSEVGIPYNEQFF; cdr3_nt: TGTGCCAGCAGTGAAGTGGGGATACCATACAATGAGCAGTTCTTC
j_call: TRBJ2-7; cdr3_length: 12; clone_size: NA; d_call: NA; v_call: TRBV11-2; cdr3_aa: CASSHHSGEQYF; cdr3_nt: TGTGCCAGCAGCCACCACTCGGGCGAGCAGTACTTC
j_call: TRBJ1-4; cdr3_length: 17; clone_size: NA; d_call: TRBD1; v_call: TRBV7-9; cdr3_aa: CASSLEQGQALHEKLFF; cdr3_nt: TGTGCCAGCAGCTTAGAGCAGGGACAGGCTCTCCATGAAAAACTGTTTTTT
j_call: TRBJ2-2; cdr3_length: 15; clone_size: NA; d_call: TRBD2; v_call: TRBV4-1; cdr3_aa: CASSQLAGGTGELFF; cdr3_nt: TGCGCCAGCAGCCAACTAGCGGGAGGGACCGGGGAGCTGTTTTTT